This TCR beta chain was sequenced for a study of blood T cells in healthy people across ages. Overall study results and limits: Estimates based on one million T cells were treated as lower bounds. When set beside aged donors, long-lived donors presented more naive CD4+ cells and higher diversity.

Healthy Caucasians from Russia aged 6 to 90 served as donors. This clonotype has just a few counts. Its antigen is not identified. The authors ran a second PCR of 7 to 11 cycles using a sample-barcoded 5' primer and a J-beta primer mix. From the 5' RACE reads, TCRdb called clonotypes with MiXCR, one entry per CDR3 protein. The data hold over a million distinct CDR3 sequences, with roughly 43% observed a single time. This sequence originates from a woman aged 18-29 years in good health. Sequenced: blood.

CDR3 residues: CATSLADTQYF. For the CDR3, the DNA is TGTGCCACCAGTCTAGCAGATACGCAGTATTTT. This chain links TRBV24-1 with TRBJ2-3; D ambiguous. Germline V gives CDR1 KGHDR, CDR2 SFDVKD. The CDR3 is made up of 11 amino acids. V gave up 6 bases and J gave up 4 bases, with 4 bases separating them.